This T cell receptor beta chain was found in a study of control samples from healthy donors and cancer patients. The table came from immunoSEQ multiplex PCR; TCRdb's copy has only in-frame clones and leaves some out. The sample contains approximately 150,000 clones, about 86% of which appear only once. This CDR3 comprises 14 residues. The V end was cut by 1 base, the J end by 9 bases, with 12 bases between. Germline assignment: CDR1 SGHVS and CDR2 FQNEAQ. V and J are TRBV7-8 and TRBJ2-2; D possibly corresponds to TRBD2 (5 bases). Sequencing used blood. This TCR came from a man aged 18-30 years in good health. The CDR3 spells CASSLGGIGRELFF. CDR3 nucleotide sequence: TGTGCCAGCAGCTTAGGAGGGATCGGCCGGGAGCTGTTTTTT.